Listed below are T cell receptor beta chains from one sample, sequenced in a study of cytomegalovirus exposure and HLA in healthy donors. This table comes from immunoSEQ multiplex PCR, and its TCRdb copy is limited to in-frame clones, with some not included. The table for this sample gives some 130,000 clones. Specimen: PBMCs. These receptor sequences come from a woman aged 40 to 50 in good health and CMV-seropositive. CDR3s include the opening cysteine and the closing phenylalanine or tryptophan. The D gene is left open where the match is weak.

DNA: TGCAGCGTCGATATCGGGACAGAAGATGGCTACACCTTC
CDR3: CSVDIGTEDGYTF
V: TRBV29-1
J: TRBJ1-2
D: TRBD1

DNA: TGTGCCAGCAGCCCGACCCAGCGGGGTGAGCAGTTCTTC
CDR3: CASSPTQRGEQFF
V: TRBV13
J: TRBJ2-1
D: TRBD2

DNA: TGCAGCGTTGAACCTGACAATGAGCAGTTCTTC
CDR3: CSVEPDNEQFF
V: TRBV29-1
J: TRBJ2-1
D: NA

DNA: TGTGCCAGCAATCGACTCGATTACACCGGGGAGCTGTTTTTT
CDR3: CASNRLDYTGELFF
V: TRBV13
J: TRBJ2-2
D: NA

DNA: TGTGCCAGCAGTGAAGGTCCCAGGGGCATGAACACTGAAGCTTTCTTT
CDR3: CASSEGPRGMNTEAFF
V: TRBV6-1
J: TRBJ1-1
D: NA

DNA: TGTGCCAGCAGCTCGCGGACAGGGGGGGGCCAGTACTTC
CDR3: CASSSRTGGGQYF
V: TRBV7-6
J: TRBJ2-5
D: TRBD1

DNA: TGCAGCGTACGAGGGCTACAGGAAAAACTGTTTTTT
CDR3: CSVRGLQEKLFF
V: TRBV29-1
J: TRBJ1-4
D: NA

DNA: TGTGCCACCAGCAGAGCGGTGGGCACTGGTTTAGGGGAGCTGTTTTTT
CDR3: CATSRAVGTGLGELFF
V: TRBV15
J: TRBJ2-2
D: NA

DNA: TGTGCCAGCTTCGGGGGGCGGCCGTCCCCTGGGGCCAACGTCCTGACTTTC
CDR3: CASFGGRPSPGANVLTF
V: TRBV7-9
J: TRBJ2-6
D: NA

DNA: TGTGCCAGCAGCTTAGGGACAACCTCCTACGAGCAGTACTTC
CDR3: CASSLGTTSYEQYF
V: TRBV7-9
J: TRBJ2-7
D: NA

DNA: TGTGCCAGCAGCGTCCAGGGGGCTAGCACAGATACGCAGTATTTT
CDR3: CASSVQGASTDTQYF
V: TRBV7-3
J: TRBJ2-3
D: TRBD1

DNA: TGTGCCAGCAGTATCGGACTAGTGGGGACGGGGGAGCTGTTTTTT
CDR3: CASSIGLVGTGELFF
V: TRBV6-5
J: TRBJ2-2
D: TRBD2

DNA: TGTGCCAGCAGCCCTAGCGGACGAACTCAAGAGACCCAGTACTTC
CDR3: CASSPSGRTQETQYF
V: TRBV13
J: TRBJ2-5
D: TRBD2

DNA: TGTGCCAGCAGCTCTTCGGGAGTAGGGAATGAAGAACTGTTTTTT
CDR3: CASSSSGVGNEELFF
V: TRBV7-9
J: TRBJ1-4
D: NA

DNA: TGTGCCAGCAGGGGAACCTTCGGACAGGGCTTCCTCTTC
CDR3: CASRGTFGQGFLF
V: TRBV6-1
J: TRBJ1-2
D: TRBD1

DNA: TGCGCCAGCAGCCCGCGGACAGGGGACAATGAGCAGTTCTTC
CDR3: CASSPRTGDNEQFF
V: TRBV5-1
J: TRBJ2-1
D: TRBD1

DNA: TGTGCCAGCAGCTTGGTGGGGAGGGTTGACGAGCAGTACTTC
CDR3: CASSLVGRVDEQYF
V: TRBV5-4
J: TRBJ2-7
D: TRBD2

DNA: TGTGCCTGGAGTGTGGGACTAGCGGGAGGAGAGCAGTTCTTC
CDR3: CAWSVGLAGGEQFF
V: TRBV30
J: TRBJ2-1
D: TRBD2

DNA: TGTGCCAGCAGCTTACTCCGGGAGCGATCCTACGAGCAGTACTTC
CDR3: CASSLLRERSYEQYF
V: TRBV7-9
J: TRBJ2-7
D: NA

DNA: TGTGCCAGCAGCTTAGATCCTACCTACGAGCAGTACTTC
CDR3: CASSLDPTYEQYF
V: TRBV11-2
J: TRBJ2-7
D: NA

DNA: TGCAGCGCTAGTAGCGGGAGTAATTACGAGCAGTACTTC
CDR3: CSASSGSNYEQYF
V: TRBV29-1
J: TRBJ2-7
D: TRBD2

DNA: TGCGCCAGCAGCTGGTGGGCCGGGACAGGGACAGATACGCAGTATTTT
CDR3: CASSWWAGTGTDTQYF
V: TRBV5-1
J: TRBJ2-3
D: TRBD1

DNA: TGTGCCAGCAGCATCCCCCGAGGACTCCTCAATGAGCAGTTCTTC
CDR3: CASSIPRGLLNEQFF
V: TRBV11-2
J: TRBJ2-1
D: NA

DNA: TGTGCCAGTAGTACGACTAGATTCCAAGAGACCCAGTACTTC
CDR3: CASSTTRFQETQYF
V: TRBV19
J: TRBJ2-5
D: NA

DNA: TGTGCCAGCAGCCCGCAGGGGGGTGGCACAGATACGCAGTATTTT
CDR3: CASSPQGGGTDTQYF
V: TRBV11-2
J: TRBJ2-3
D: NA

DNA: TGTGCCAGCAGCTTAGGGCTAGCCAATGAGCAGTTCTTC
CDR3: CASSLGLANEQFF
V: TRBV11-2
J: TRBJ2-1
D: NA

DNA: TGTGCCAGCAGCTTCAACCCGGGACAGTCTAATGAAAAACTGTTTTTT
CDR3: CASSFNPGQSNEKLFF
V: TRBV11-2
J: TRBJ1-4
D: TRBD1

DNA: TGTGCCAGCGAAGAGGGGGCCGGTGGCTACACCTTC
CDR3: CASEEGAGGYTF
V: TRBV28
J: TRBJ1-2
D: TRBD1

DNA: TGTGCCAGCACCTCCCCCGACAGATTACAAGAGACCCAGTACTTC
CDR3: CASTSPDRLQETQYF
V: TRBV2
J: TRBJ2-5
D: NA

DNA: TGTGCCAGCAGTGAGACAGGTCGACTCAATGAGCAGTTCTTC
CDR3: CASSETGRLNEQFF
V: TRBV6-4
J: TRBJ2-1
D: NA

DNA: TGTGCCAGCAGCGGGGCGGGAGGTGGAGATACGCAGTATTTT
CDR3: CASSGAGGGDTQYF
V: TRBV9
J: TRBJ2-3
D: TRBD2

DNA: TGTGCCAGCAACCCACCGGGGGAAGTCACTGAAGCTTTCTTT
CDR3: CASNPPGEVTEAFF
V: TRBV28
J: TRBJ1-1
D: NA

DNA: TGTGCCAGCAGCTTAGATCTGGCGGGACCCTACGAGCAGTACTTC
CDR3: CASSLDLAGPYEQYF
V: TRBV11-2
J: TRBJ2-7
D: NA

DNA: TGTGCCAGCAGCTTAGGAGGGTCGGGGCAAGAGACCCAGTACTTC
CDR3: CASSLGGSGQETQYF
V: TRBV11-2
J: TRBJ2-5
D: NA

DNA: TGTGCCAGCAGCTTATTGGGCCTTGCTTCTTTCGCAGATACGCAGTATTTT
CDR3: CASSLLGLASFADTQYF
V: TRBV7-9
J: TRBJ2-3
D: NA

DNA: TGTGCCAGCAGCCCAGGGGGCACTGAAGCTTTCTTT
CDR3: CASSPGGTEAFF
V: TRBV14
J: TRBJ1-1
D: TRBD1

DNA: TGTGCCAGCAGCTTACCTCAAGAGACCCAGTACTTC
CDR3: CASSLPQETQYF
V: TRBV7-8
J: TRBJ2-5
D: NA

DNA: TGCAGCATAGCGGGGCCAACTGAAGCTTTCTTT
CDR3: CSIAGPTEAFF
V: TRBV20-1
J: TRBJ1-1
D: NA

DNA: TGTGCCAGCAGTCTAGCGGGTAACACCGGGGAGCTGTTTTTT
CDR3: CASSLAGNTGELFF
V: TRBV6-5
J: TRBJ2-2
D: TRBD2

DNA: TGTGCCAGCAGCGGGGGACAGGGGCTCGGCTACACCTTC
CDR3: CASSGGQGLGYTF
V: TRBV9
J: TRBJ1-2
D: TRBD1

DNA: TGTGCCAGCAGCTTGGGCCTATCGAGTGAGCAGTTCTTC
CDR3: CASSLGLSSEQFF
V: TRBV7-3
J: TRBJ2-1
D: NA

DNA: TGCGCCAGCAGCTTGAACGGCGGGAGTAGATGGGGCGAGCAGTACTTC
CDR3: CASSLNGGSRWGEQYF
V: TRBV5-1
J: TRBJ2-7
D: TRBD2

DNA: TGTGCCAGCAGTTTCCACGTGGGGGGAGGGCCCCAGCATTTT
CDR3: CASSFHVGGGPQHF
V: TRBV28
J: TRBJ1-5
D: NA

DNA: TGTGCCAGCAGTGGGACAGGGTGGACTGAAGCTTTCTTT
CDR3: CASSGTGWTEAFF
V: TRBV27
J: TRBJ1-1
D: TRBD1

DNA: TGCGCCAGCAGCCACGCCTCCAGGGACAGGGTCCCGATTGGCAATCAGCCCCAGCATTTT
CDR3: CASSHASRDRVPIGNQPQHF
V: TRBV4-1
J: TRBJ1-5
D: TRBD1

DNA: TGTGCCAGCAGCGGAGGGAGGGCCCTGTCCTACGAGCAGTACTTC
CDR3: CASSGGRALSYEQYF
V: TRBV9
J: TRBJ2-7
D: TRBD2

DNA: TGTGCCAGCAGCTTACAGGGCGCCATAACTTCTAGCACAGATACGCAGTATTTT
CDR3: CASSLQGAITSSTDTQYF
V: TRBV7-9
J: TRBJ2-3
D: NA

DNA: TGTGCCAGCAGTTTAGCCCCAGAGAACACTGAAGCTTTCTTT
CDR3: CASSLAPENTEAFF
V: TRBV28
J: TRBJ1-1
D: NA

DNA: TGTGCCAGCAGTTTCCCTGCCCGAGGGCGGGTTAGCAATCAGCCCCAGCATTTT
CDR3: CASSFPARGRVSNQPQHF
V: TRBV28
J: TRBJ1-5
D: NA

DNA: TGTGCCAGCTCACCGACCCTGGGAGGCACTGAAGCTTTCTTT
CDR3: CASSPTLGGTEAFF
V: TRBV18
J: TRBJ1-1
D: NA

DNA: TGTGCCAGCAACTTACCCGGGCGGGGAGAGGCCACTGAAGCTTTCTTT
CDR3: CASNLPGRGEATEAFF
V: TRBV5-6
J: TRBJ1-1
D: NA